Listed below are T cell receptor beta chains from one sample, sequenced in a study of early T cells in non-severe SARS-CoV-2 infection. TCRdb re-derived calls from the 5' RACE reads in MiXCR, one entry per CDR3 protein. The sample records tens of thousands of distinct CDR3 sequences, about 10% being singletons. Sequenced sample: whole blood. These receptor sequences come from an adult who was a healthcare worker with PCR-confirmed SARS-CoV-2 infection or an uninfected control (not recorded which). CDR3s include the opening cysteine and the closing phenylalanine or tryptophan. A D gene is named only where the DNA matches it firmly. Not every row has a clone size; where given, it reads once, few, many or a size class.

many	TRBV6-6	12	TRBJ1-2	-	TGTGCCAGCAGTTACAAAATCGATGGCTACACCTTC	CASSYKIDGYTF
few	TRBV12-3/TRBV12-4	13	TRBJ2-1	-	TGTGCCAGCAGCTGGACAGCCTACAATGAGCAGTTCTTC	CASSWTAYNEQFF
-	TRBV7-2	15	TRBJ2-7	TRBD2	TGTGCCAGCAGCCGACTAGCGGGAGGTTGGGACGAGCAGTACTTC	CASSRLAGGWDEQYF
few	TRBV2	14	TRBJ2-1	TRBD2	TGTGCCAGCAGTGAATCCCATGGCGGGGGTGAGCAGTTCTTC	CASSESHGGGEQFF
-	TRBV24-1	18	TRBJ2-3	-	TGTGCCACCAGCAAGCCCCAACTGGGGGAGTACGGCACAGATACGCAGTATTTT	CATSKPQLGEYGTDTQYF
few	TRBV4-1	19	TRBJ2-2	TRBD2	TGCGCCAGCAGCCAAGAGGAGACGCTAGCGGGAGGTTACACCGGGGAGCTGTTTTTT	CASSQEETLAGGYTGELFF
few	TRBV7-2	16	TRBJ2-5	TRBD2	TGTGCCAGCAGCTCAAAGCGGGAGGCTCGGCGAGAGACCCAGTACTTC	CASSSKREARRETQYF
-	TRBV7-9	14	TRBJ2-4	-	TGTGCCAGCAGCTCGGACGTAGCCAAAAACATTCAGTACTTC	CASSSDVAKNIQYF
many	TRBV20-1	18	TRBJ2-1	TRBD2	TGCAGTGCTAGAGGAATCATTGGAGCGGGAGGGCAGGAGGGTGAGCAGTTCTTC	CSARGIIGAGGQEGEQFF
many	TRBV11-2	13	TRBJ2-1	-	TGTGCCAGCAGCTTAAGAGAATACAATGAGCAGTTCTTC	CASSLREYNEQFF
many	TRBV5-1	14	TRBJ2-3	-	TGCGCCAGCAGCTTGGATCGGCGAACAGATACGCAGTATTTT	CASSLDRRTDTQYF
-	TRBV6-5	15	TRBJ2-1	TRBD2	TGTGCCAGCAGTTACTCACTAGCGGAGAACAATGAGCAGTTCTTC	CASSYSLAENNEQFF
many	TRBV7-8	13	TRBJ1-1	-	TGTGCCAGCAGCTTCCGACAGAACACTGAAGCTTTCTTT	CASSFRQNTEAFF
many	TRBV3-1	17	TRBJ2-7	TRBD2	TGTGCCAGCAGCCACGGGACTAGCGGGAGAAGGAGTTACGAGCAGTACTTC	CASSHGTSGRRSYEQYF
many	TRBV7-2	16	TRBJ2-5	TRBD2	TGTGCCAGCAGCTTAATTGGCGGGAGCCTGCAAGAGACCCAGTACTTC	CASSLIGGSLQETQYF
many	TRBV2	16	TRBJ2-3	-	TGTGCCAGCAGCGATCCTGGGAGCGTAACCACAGATACGCAGTATTTT	CASSDPGSVTTDTQYF
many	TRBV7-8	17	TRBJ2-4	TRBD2	TGTGCCAGCAGCTTAGCGCGAGCGGGAGTCGCCAAAAACATTCAGTACTTC	CASSLARAGVAKNIQYF
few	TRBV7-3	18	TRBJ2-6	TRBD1	TGTGCCAGCAGCTTACTGGCAGGGGGCCGGCGCGGGGCCAACGTCCTGACTTTC	CASSLLAGGRRGANVLTF
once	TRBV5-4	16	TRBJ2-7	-	TGTGCCAGCAGCAAAAACCGGGACACTGTATTCTACGAGCAGTACTTC	CASSKNRDTVFYEQYF
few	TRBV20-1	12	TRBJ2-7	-	TGCAGTGCCAACGCCGAGTCTTACGAGCAGTACTTC	CSANAESYEQYF
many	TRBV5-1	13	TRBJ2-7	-	TGCGCCAGCCGTGAGAGCGGCTCCTACGAGCAGTACTTC	CASRESGSYEQYF
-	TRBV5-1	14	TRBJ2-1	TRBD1	TGCGCCAGCAGCTCGGGACAGTCCTACAATGAGCAGTTCTTC	CASSSGQSYNEQFF
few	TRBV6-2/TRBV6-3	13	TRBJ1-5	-	TGTGCCAGCAGTTACGCCCCAAGGAGGCCCCAGCATTTT	CASSYAPRRPQHF
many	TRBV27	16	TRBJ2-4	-	TGTGCCAACACCTTCAGAGGCGGCGCAACCAAAAACATTCAGTACTTC	CANTFRGGATKNIQYF
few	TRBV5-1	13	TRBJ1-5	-	TGCGCCAGCAGCTGGGGGAGCAATCAGCCCCAGCATTTT	CASSWGSNQPQHF
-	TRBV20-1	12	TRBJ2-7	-	TGCAGTGCGGGTCAGGGGAATTACGAGCAGTACTTC	CSAGQGNYEQYF
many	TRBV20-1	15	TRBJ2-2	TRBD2	TGCAGTGCTAGAAGACTAGCGCCCAACACCGGGGAGCTGTTTTTT	CSARRLAPNTGELFF
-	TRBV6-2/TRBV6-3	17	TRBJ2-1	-	TGTGCCAGCAGTTACTCCAGTACCAGCCCCTCCTACAATGAGCAGTTCTTC	CASSYSSTSPSYNEQFF
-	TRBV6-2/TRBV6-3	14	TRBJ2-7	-	TGTGCCAGCACTCAGGACCACAACGGGGATGAGCAGTACTTC	CASTQDHNGDEQYF
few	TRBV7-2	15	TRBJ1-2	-	TGTGCCAGCAGCCCGCGGTCGGGGAAGGACTATGGCTACACCTTC	CASSPRSGKDYGYTF
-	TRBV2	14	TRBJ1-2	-	TGTGCCAGCAGTGGACAGGTTAGGAACTATGGCTACACCTTC	CASSGQVRNYGYTF
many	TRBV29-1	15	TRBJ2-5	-	TGCAGCGTTGAAGATGGCAACAGCTACCAAGAGACCCAGTACTTC	CSVEDGNSYQETQYF
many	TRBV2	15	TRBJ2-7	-	TGTGCCAGCACCGAACTCGTGGACAAACCCTACGAGCAGTACTTC	CASTELVDKPYEQYF
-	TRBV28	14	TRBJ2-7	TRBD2	TGTGCCAGCAGTTTACTAGCGGGATCCAACGAGCAGTACTTC	CASSLLAGSNEQYF
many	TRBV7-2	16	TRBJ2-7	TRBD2	TGTGCCAGCAGCCTAAGCGGGGACCCCCGCTCCTACGAGCAGTACTTC	CASSLSGDPRSYEQYF
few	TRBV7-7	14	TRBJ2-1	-	TGTGCTAGCAGCTTAGACGGGAGATACAATGAGCAGTTCTTC	CASSLDGRYNEQFF
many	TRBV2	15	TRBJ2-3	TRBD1	TGTGCCAGCAGTGGCCGGGACAGGAGCACAGATACGCAGTATTTT	CASSGRDRSTDTQYF
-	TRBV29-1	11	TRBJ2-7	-	TGCAGCGCCGAGGGGGACTACGAGCAGTACTTC	CSAEGDYEQYF
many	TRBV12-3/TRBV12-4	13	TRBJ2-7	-	TGTGCCAGCAGTTTGCACCTTACCTACGAGCAGTACTTC	CASSLHLTYEQYF
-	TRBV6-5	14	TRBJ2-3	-	TGTGCCAGCAGTTACGGGCTAGCTACAGATACGCAGTATTTT	CASSYGLATDTQYF
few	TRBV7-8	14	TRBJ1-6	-	TGTGCCAGCAGCTTAGTCCCGGACAGCAACTTTTTCCACTTT	CASSLVPDSNFFHF
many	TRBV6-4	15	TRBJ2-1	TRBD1	TGTGCCAGCAGTCAACAGGGGGGAGTCCCAAATGAGCAGTTCTTC	CASSQQGGVPNEQFF
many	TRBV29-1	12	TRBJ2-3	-	TGCAGCGTTGAAGCAACGGGAGATACGCAGTATTTT	CSVEATGDTQYF
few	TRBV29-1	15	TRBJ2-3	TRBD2	TGCAGCGTCGACAATTTGGCGGGAGTGGCAGATACGCAGTATTTT	CSVDNLAGVADTQYF
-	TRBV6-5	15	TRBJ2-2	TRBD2	TGTGCCAGCAGATCGACTAGCGGAGCAACCGGGGAGCTGTTTTTT	CASRSTSGATGELFF
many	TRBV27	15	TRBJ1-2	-	TGTGCCAGCAGTCCCCAGGGAGCCTTACCCTATGGCTACACCTTC	CASSPQGALPYGYTF